These T cell receptor beta chains were read from a single sample in a study of blood T cell repertoires in COVID-19. Assay used: immunoSEQ multiplex PCR; TCRdb lists only in-frame clones, some missing. The table lists 250,000 to 300,000 clones, around 86% of them singletons, with roughly 2.9% in the top ten. The sequencing input was peripheral blood. The receptors were sampled from a woman between 55 and 75 years old with active or convalescent COVID-19. CDR3s include the opening cysteine and the closing phenylalanine or tryptophan. Each record gives: CDR3 protein, CDR3 DNA, D gene, V gene, J gene, clone size. The D gene is left open where the match is weak. Clone sizes are given selectively: once, few, many, or a class where the clone is expanded.

CDR3aa: CACHRGLADTQYF
CDR3nt: TGTGCCTGCCACCGGGGGTTGGCAGATACGCAGTATTTT
d_gene: -
v_gene: TRBV27
j_gene: TRBJ2-3
abundance: -

CDR3aa: CASSLGQGRYGYTF
CDR3nt: TGTGCCAGCAGTTTAGGGCAGGGTCGATATGGCTACACCTTC
d_gene: -
v_gene: TRBV27
j_gene: TRBJ1-2
abundance: -

CDR3aa: CASSLAWGGTEAFF
CDR3nt: TGCGCCAGCAGCTTGGCCTGGGGAGGCACTGAAGCTTTCTTT
d_gene: -
v_gene: TRBV5-1
j_gene: TRBJ1-1
abundance: -

CDR3aa: CASSLPSGVKETQYF
CDR3nt: TGCGCCAGCAGCTTACCTAGCGGGGTGAAAGAGACCCAGTACTTC
d_gene: TRBD2
v_gene: TRBV5-1
j_gene: TRBJ2-5
abundance: -

CDR3aa: CASSLVRVRGETQYF
CDR3nt: TGTGCCAGCAGCTTAGTAAGGGTCAGGGGAGAGACCCAGTACTTC
d_gene: -
v_gene: TRBV7-6
j_gene: TRBJ2-5
abundance: -

CDR3aa: CASSQAGGISNQPQHF
CDR3nt: TGCGCCAGCAGCCAAGCCGGGGGGATAAGCAATCAGCCCCAGCATTTT
d_gene: -
v_gene: TRBV4-1
j_gene: TRBJ1-5
abundance: -

CDR3aa: CASSLVAGPNQPQHF
CDR3nt: TGTGCCAGTAGTTTAGTGGCAGGGCCCAATCAGCCCCAGCATTTT
d_gene: -
v_gene: TRBV19
j_gene: TRBJ1-5
abundance: -

CDR3aa: CASSPGQEDYGYTF
CDR3nt: TGTGCCAGCTCACCCGGACAGGAGGACTATGGCTACACCTTC
d_gene: TRBD1
v_gene: TRBV18
j_gene: TRBJ1-2
abundance: -

CDR3aa: CASSPKRGSSDTQYF
CDR3nt: TGTGCCAGCAGCCCGAAGCGGGGAAGCTCAGATACGCAGTATTTT
d_gene: TRBD2
v_gene: TRBV14
j_gene: TRBJ2-3
abundance: -

CDR3aa: CASSLAGGQYNEQFF
CDR3nt: TGTGCCAGCAGCCTAGCGGGGGGGCAGTACAATGAGCAGTTCTTC
d_gene: TRBD2
v_gene: TRBV7-6
j_gene: TRBJ2-1
abundance: -

CDR3aa: CASSLEAGGYGYTF
CDR3nt: TGCGCCAGCAGCTTGGAGGCAGGGGGATATGGCTACACCTTC
d_gene: TRBD1
v_gene: TRBV5-1
j_gene: TRBJ1-2
abundance: -

CDR3aa: CASSLKDSNEKLFF
CDR3nt: TGCGCCAGCAGCCTTAAGGACAGTAATGAAAAACTGTTTTTT
d_gene: -
v_gene: TRBV4-3
j_gene: TRBJ1-4
abundance: -

CDR3aa: CASSLEESRGGAGEAFF
CDR3nt: TGTGCCAGCAGTTTAGAGGAGTCAAGGGGGGGCGCGGGTGAAGCTTTCTTT
d_gene: -
v_gene: TRBV27
j_gene: TRBJ1-1
abundance: -

CDR3aa: CASSRSSGGADTQYF
CDR3nt: TGTGCCAGCAGCAGGTCTAGCGGGGGGGCAGATACGCAGTATTTT
d_gene: TRBD2
v_gene: TRBV7-8
j_gene: TRBJ2-3
abundance: -

CDR3aa: CASSLAIDRNQETQYF
CDR3nt: TGCGCCAGCAGCTTGGCCATAGACAGGAACCAAGAGACCCAGTACTTC
d_gene: -
v_gene: TRBV5-1
j_gene: TRBJ2-5
abundance: -

CDR3aa: CASVRGGEQYF
CDR3nt: TGTGCCAGCGTTCGGGGTGGAGAGCAGTACTTC
d_gene: -
v_gene: TRBV21-1
j_gene: TRBJ2-7
abundance: -

CDR3aa: CASKRGTAGELFF
CDR3nt: TGTGCCAGTAAAAGGGGGACGGCCGGGGAGCTGTTTTTT
d_gene: -
v_gene: TRBV19
j_gene: TRBJ2-2
abundance: few

CDR3aa: CASSQDHGGVGGELFF
CDR3nt: TGCGCCAGCAGCCAAGATCATGGAGGGGTTGGCGGGGAGCTGTTTTTT
d_gene: -
v_gene: TRBV4-1
j_gene: TRBJ2-2
abundance: -

CDR3aa: CASSQDGGKRNYGYTF
CDR3nt: TGTGCCAGCAGCCAAGATGGTGGGAAGCGGAACTATGGCTACACCTTC
d_gene: -
v_gene: TRBV4-2
j_gene: TRBJ1-2
abundance: -

CDR3aa: CAISDPLSGGAEQFF
CDR3nt: TGTGCCATCAGTGACCCCCTGAGCGGGGGGGCTGAGCAGTTCTTC
d_gene: TRBD2
v_gene: TRBV10-3
j_gene: TRBJ2-1
abundance: -

CDR3aa: CASSNGQGRGEKLFF
CDR3nt: TGCGCCAGCAGCAACGGACAGGGTCGAGGTGAAAAACTGTTTTTT
d_gene: TRBD1
v_gene: TRBV5-1
j_gene: TRBJ1-4
abundance: many

CDR3aa: CASGLVVGQGERPLHF
CDR3nt: TGTGCTAGTGGTTTGGTCGTGGGACAGGGCGAAAGGCCCCTCCACTTT
d_gene: TRBD1
v_gene: TRBV12-5
j_gene: TRBJ1-6
abundance: -

CDR3aa: CASRGMGTEAFF
CDR3nt: TGTGCCAGTCGCGGGATGGGTACTGAAGCTTTCTTT
d_gene: -
v_gene: TRBV19
j_gene: TRBJ1-1
abundance: -

CDR3aa: CASSGAGGVAYNEQFF
CDR3nt: TGTGCCAGCTCGGGAGCGGGCGGCGTCGCCTACAATGAGCAGTTCTTC
d_gene: -
v_gene: TRBV18
j_gene: TRBJ2-1
abundance: -

CDR3aa: CASRSQGRNEKLFF
CDR3nt: TGTGCCAGCAGGTCACAGGGAAGGAATGAAAAACTGTTTTTT
d_gene: -
v_gene: TRBV27
j_gene: TRBJ1-4
abundance: -

CDR3aa: CASSLTGGEPQHF
CDR3nt: TGTGCCAGCAGCTTAACGGGGGGCGAGCCCCAGCATTTT
d_gene: -
v_gene: TRBV7-2
j_gene: TRBJ1-5
abundance: few

CDR3aa: CASSCPSEGSTTITIYF
CDR3nt: TGTGCCAGCAGCTGCCCGAGCGAAGGGAGTACGACTATCACCATATATTTT
d_gene: -
v_gene: TRBV5-7
j_gene: TRBJ1-3
abundance: -

CDR3aa: CASSYSAGVASYEQYF
CDR3nt: TGTGCCAGCAGTTACTCTGCGGGGGTAGCCTCCTACGAGCAGTACTTC
d_gene: TRBD2
v_gene: TRBV6-5
j_gene: TRBJ2-7
abundance: -

CDR3aa: CASSLQQGNQPQHF
CDR3nt: TGTGCCAGCAGCTTACAACAGGGTAATCAGCCCCAGCATTTT
d_gene: -
v_gene: TRBV13
j_gene: TRBJ1-5
abundance: -

CDR3aa: CASGPRQGMRTEAFF
CDR3nt: TGTGCTAGTGGTCCCCGACAGGGAATGAGGACTGAAGCTTTCTTT
d_gene: TRBD1
v_gene: TRBV12-5
j_gene: TRBJ1-1
abundance: -

CDR3aa: CASSFGSPLSYEQYF
CDR3nt: TGTGCCAGTTCCTTCGGGTCCCCCCTCTCCTACGAGCAGTACTTC
d_gene: -
v_gene: TRBV19
j_gene: TRBJ2-7
abundance: -

CDR3aa: CASRPGTGNSPLHF
CDR3nt: TGTGCCAGCAGGCCCGGGACAGGGAATTCACCCCTCCACTTT
d_gene: TRBD1
v_gene: TRBV6-4
j_gene: TRBJ1-6
abundance: -

CDR3aa: CASSPGTGEYEQYF
CDR3nt: TGTGCCAGCAGCCCAGGGACAGGGGAGTACGAGCAGTACTTC
d_gene: TRBD1
v_gene: TRBV27
j_gene: TRBJ2-7
abundance: -

CDR3aa: CASSFQVGEQYF
CDR3nt: TGTGCCAGCAGTTTCCAGGTCGGCGAGCAGTACTTC
d_gene: -
v_gene: TRBV28
j_gene: TRBJ2-7
abundance: -

CDR3aa: CASSPAGGRETQYF
CDR3nt: TGTGCCAGCTCGCCCGCGGGGGGCCGGGAGACCCAGTACTTC
d_gene: TRBD2
v_gene: TRBV6-5
j_gene: TRBJ2-5
abundance: -

CDR3aa: CAWSVKTGGARGNTIYF
CDR3nt: TGTGCCTGGAGTGTAAAAACAGGAGGGGCGAGGGGAAACACCATATATTTT
d_gene: -
v_gene: TRBV30
j_gene: TRBJ1-3
abundance: -

CDR3aa: CASRSQGRGLGYTF
CDR3nt: TGTGCCAGCAGATCCCAGGGCAGGGGGCTCGGCTACACCTTC
d_gene: TRBD1
v_gene: TRBV6-5
j_gene: TRBJ1-2
abundance: -